Listed below are T cell receptor beta chains from one sample, sequenced in a study of blood T cell repertoires in COVID-19. The protocol was immunoSEQ multiplex PCR, while the TCRdb copy is restricted to in-frame clones and leaves out a portion. There are 200,000 to 250,000 clones in the sample; over 80% occur only once, and around 1.8% lies in the top ten. The sequenced sample consisted of PBMCs or T cells enriched from blood (not recorded which). These receptor sequences come from a young woman who had recovered from COVID-19. Each CDR3 is given with its conserved first and last residue. Fields, in order: J gene, D gene, V gene, clone size, CDR3 DNA, CDR3 protein. A D gene is named only where the DNA matches it firmly. Part of the rows lack a size; the others show once, few, many or a class for expanded clones.

j_call: TRBJ2-3; d_call: TRBD2; v_call: TRBV9; clone_size: .; cdr3_nt: TGTGCCAGCAGCGTTGGACCTCCTTCGGGGGGGCGTGGAGATACGCAGTATTTT; cdr3_aa: CASSVGPPSGGRGDTQYF
j_call: TRBJ2-7; d_call: .; v_call: TRBV5-5; clone_size: once; cdr3_nt: TGTGCCAGCAGTGCCGACTTCAATTCCTACGAGCAGTACTTC; cdr3_aa: CASSADFNSYEQYF
j_call: TRBJ2-7; d_call: TRBD1; v_call: TRBV2; clone_size: few; cdr3_nt: TGTGCCAGCAGTGACACCGGGACAGGGGGGACGCAGTACTTC; cdr3_aa: CASSDTGTGGTQYF
j_call: TRBJ1-2; d_call: .; v_call: TRBV6-6; clone_size: .; cdr3_nt: TGTGCCAGCAGTTCTCCGACAGATAACTATGGCTACACCTTC; cdr3_aa: CASSSPTDNYGYTF
j_call: TRBJ2-1; d_call: .; v_call: TRBV3-1/TRBV3-2; clone_size: .; cdr3_nt: TGTGCCAGCAGCCAAGTAGCTGGTGAGCAGTTCTTC; cdr3_aa: CASSQVAGEQFF
j_call: TRBJ2-5; d_call: TRBD2; v_call: TRBV7-2; clone_size: .; cdr3_nt: TGTGCCAGCAGCTCGGGACTAGTTCCAGAGACCCAGTACTTC; cdr3_aa: CASSSGLVPETQYF
j_call: TRBJ1-5; d_call: TRBD1; v_call: TRBV2; clone_size: .; cdr3_nt: TGTGCCAGTAGCCGGGACAGGGATCAGCCCCAGCATTTT; cdr3_aa: CASSRDRDQPQHF
j_call: TRBJ2-7; d_call: .; v_call: TRBV20-1; clone_size: .; cdr3_nt: TGCAGTGCTAGTCGGCAGGACTACGAGCAGTACTTC; cdr3_aa: CSASRQDYEQYF
j_call: TRBJ2-5; d_call: .; v_call: TRBV9; clone_size: .; cdr3_nt: TGTGCCAGCAGCCCAAGCCACGCCCCCGAGACCCAGTACTTC; cdr3_aa: CASSPSHAPETQYF
j_call: TRBJ1-2; d_call: .; v_call: TRBV27; clone_size: once; cdr3_nt: TGTGCCAGCAGGAGTATCAGGGAAGGGTATGGCTACACCTTC; cdr3_aa: CASRSIREGYGYTF
j_call: TRBJ2-7; d_call: TRBD1; v_call: TRBV28; clone_size: .; cdr3_nt: TGTGCCAGCAGTATACTACACTCCGGACAGGCTTTCTACGAGCAGTACTTC; cdr3_aa: CASSILHSGQAFYEQYF
j_call: TRBJ1-2; d_call: TRBD1; v_call: TRBV7-3; clone_size: once; cdr3_nt: TGTGCCAGCAGCTTTTTCCAGGGGGGAGGCTACACCTTC; cdr3_aa: CASSFFQGGGYTF
j_call: TRBJ1-2; d_call: .; v_call: TRBV19; clone_size: .; cdr3_nt: TGTGCCAGCACCCCTGGGGGGGCGCCGGACTATGGCTACACCTTC; cdr3_aa: CASTPGGAPDYGYTF
j_call: TRBJ1-2; d_call: .; v_call: TRBV5-1; clone_size: .; cdr3_nt: TGCGCCAGCAGCTTGGATGCAGGCCAGTCCTATGGCTACACCTTC; cdr3_aa: CASSLDAGQSYGYTF
j_call: TRBJ1-6; d_call: .; v_call: TRBV4-3; clone_size: .; cdr3_nt: TGCGCCAGCGGCCAAGGGACTGCCATACTCCACTTT; cdr3_aa: CASGQGTAILHF
j_call: TRBJ1-5; d_call: TRBD1; v_call: TRBV27; clone_size: .; cdr3_nt: TGTGCCAGCAGGCGCGCCGGGACAGCAAGCAATCAGCCCCAGCATTTT; cdr3_aa: CASRRAGTASNQPQHF
j_call: TRBJ2-1; d_call: TRBD2; v_call: TRBV19; clone_size: once; cdr3_nt: TGTGCCAGTAGTACCCGGGGGGTGAGCTCCTACAATGAGCAGTTCTTC; cdr3_aa: CASSTRGVSSYNEQFF